The clone carrying this T cell receptor (beta chain) was observed a single time. This sample was included in a study of Tregs in tolerant kidney transplant recipients. Trimming removed 6 bases at V and 3 bases at J, with 16 bases between. CDR1 and CDR2 (germline): SGHKS, YYEKEE (reference sequence). The CDR3 is 14 amino acids. Using immunoSEQ multiplex PCR, the repertoire was profiled, and TCRdb retains in-frame clones only, with some absent. Of about 110,000 clones listed, 90% were seen once; the top ten hold under 0.35%. The sequence was obtained from a human donor who received a combined kidney and bone marrow transplant. The rearrangement links TRBV5-5 to TRBJ2-7, with D perhaps matching TRBD1 (5 bases). The sequencing used CD4+ T cells from blood, collected before the transplant. The CDR3 reads CASTLQGLRYEQYF. The CDR3 nucleotides are TGTGCCAGCACCCTGCAGGGTCTTCGCTACGAGCAGTACTTC.